Here is one T cell receptor beta chain with its context. Antigen unknown. Produced via immunoSEQ multiplex PCR; TCRdb's table is partial and in-frame only. The repertoire holds over 100,000 clones, with about 95% as singletons. This sample was included in a study of graft-versus-host responses after intestinal transplantation. At the level of the study: The transplants performed in recipients were multivisceral, liver-intestinal, or isolated intestinal.

The germline V and J ends were trimmed by 7 bases and 3 bases, with 13 bases remaining between them. Germline V gene lookup returns CDR1 SNHLY and CDR2 FYNNEI. The CDR3 totals 13 residues. The sequence derives from a human donor who received an intestinal transplant. J is TRBJ2-7 and V is TRBV2; D remains unclear. Specimen: unstimulated CD8+ T cells sorted from spleen or lymph node cells, collected before intestinal transplant. CDR3 bases: TGTGCCAGCACTTCCCCTCCCCTCTACGAGCAGTACTTC. It encodes CASTSPPLYEQYF.